Below, one T cell receptor beta chain is given with its context. What it binds is unknown. Brentuximab vedotin exposure varied among the patients, all of whom had relapsed after autologous stem cell transplantation. The ends were cut back, 4 bases at V and 3 bases at J, with 13 bases in the middle. The CDR3 loop spans 15 amino acids. In germline, CDR1 is MNHEY, CDR2 SVGAGI. The sample comes from a study of PD-1 blockade in classical Hodgkin lymphoma. Study information: Patients were administered nivolumab (3 mg/kg intravenously) every 2 weeks. Findings and limits, study-wide: Exclusion applied to patients who initiated nivolumab less than 1 year following ASCT. At baseline, newly diagnosed patients reportedly showed less TCR diversity than healthy donors. CD8+ TCR diversity did not rise significantly by C4D1, unlike CD4+.

TCRdb's table, derived via immunoSEQ multiplex PCR, lists solely in-frame clones and lacks some. The profile shows 130,000 to 150,000 clones, 78% of them singletons. The sample consisted of peripheral blood mononuclear cells (PBMCs), taken before the second cycle of nivolumab. The V call is TRBV6-5, the J call TRBJ2-1, with a tentative D call TRBD1 (6 bases). The sequence was collected from a human donor with classical Hodgkin lymphoma. CDR3 bases: TGTGCCAGCAGTTGGACCCCAGGGGTCTACAATGAGCAGTTCTTC. It codes for CASSWTPGVYNEQFF.